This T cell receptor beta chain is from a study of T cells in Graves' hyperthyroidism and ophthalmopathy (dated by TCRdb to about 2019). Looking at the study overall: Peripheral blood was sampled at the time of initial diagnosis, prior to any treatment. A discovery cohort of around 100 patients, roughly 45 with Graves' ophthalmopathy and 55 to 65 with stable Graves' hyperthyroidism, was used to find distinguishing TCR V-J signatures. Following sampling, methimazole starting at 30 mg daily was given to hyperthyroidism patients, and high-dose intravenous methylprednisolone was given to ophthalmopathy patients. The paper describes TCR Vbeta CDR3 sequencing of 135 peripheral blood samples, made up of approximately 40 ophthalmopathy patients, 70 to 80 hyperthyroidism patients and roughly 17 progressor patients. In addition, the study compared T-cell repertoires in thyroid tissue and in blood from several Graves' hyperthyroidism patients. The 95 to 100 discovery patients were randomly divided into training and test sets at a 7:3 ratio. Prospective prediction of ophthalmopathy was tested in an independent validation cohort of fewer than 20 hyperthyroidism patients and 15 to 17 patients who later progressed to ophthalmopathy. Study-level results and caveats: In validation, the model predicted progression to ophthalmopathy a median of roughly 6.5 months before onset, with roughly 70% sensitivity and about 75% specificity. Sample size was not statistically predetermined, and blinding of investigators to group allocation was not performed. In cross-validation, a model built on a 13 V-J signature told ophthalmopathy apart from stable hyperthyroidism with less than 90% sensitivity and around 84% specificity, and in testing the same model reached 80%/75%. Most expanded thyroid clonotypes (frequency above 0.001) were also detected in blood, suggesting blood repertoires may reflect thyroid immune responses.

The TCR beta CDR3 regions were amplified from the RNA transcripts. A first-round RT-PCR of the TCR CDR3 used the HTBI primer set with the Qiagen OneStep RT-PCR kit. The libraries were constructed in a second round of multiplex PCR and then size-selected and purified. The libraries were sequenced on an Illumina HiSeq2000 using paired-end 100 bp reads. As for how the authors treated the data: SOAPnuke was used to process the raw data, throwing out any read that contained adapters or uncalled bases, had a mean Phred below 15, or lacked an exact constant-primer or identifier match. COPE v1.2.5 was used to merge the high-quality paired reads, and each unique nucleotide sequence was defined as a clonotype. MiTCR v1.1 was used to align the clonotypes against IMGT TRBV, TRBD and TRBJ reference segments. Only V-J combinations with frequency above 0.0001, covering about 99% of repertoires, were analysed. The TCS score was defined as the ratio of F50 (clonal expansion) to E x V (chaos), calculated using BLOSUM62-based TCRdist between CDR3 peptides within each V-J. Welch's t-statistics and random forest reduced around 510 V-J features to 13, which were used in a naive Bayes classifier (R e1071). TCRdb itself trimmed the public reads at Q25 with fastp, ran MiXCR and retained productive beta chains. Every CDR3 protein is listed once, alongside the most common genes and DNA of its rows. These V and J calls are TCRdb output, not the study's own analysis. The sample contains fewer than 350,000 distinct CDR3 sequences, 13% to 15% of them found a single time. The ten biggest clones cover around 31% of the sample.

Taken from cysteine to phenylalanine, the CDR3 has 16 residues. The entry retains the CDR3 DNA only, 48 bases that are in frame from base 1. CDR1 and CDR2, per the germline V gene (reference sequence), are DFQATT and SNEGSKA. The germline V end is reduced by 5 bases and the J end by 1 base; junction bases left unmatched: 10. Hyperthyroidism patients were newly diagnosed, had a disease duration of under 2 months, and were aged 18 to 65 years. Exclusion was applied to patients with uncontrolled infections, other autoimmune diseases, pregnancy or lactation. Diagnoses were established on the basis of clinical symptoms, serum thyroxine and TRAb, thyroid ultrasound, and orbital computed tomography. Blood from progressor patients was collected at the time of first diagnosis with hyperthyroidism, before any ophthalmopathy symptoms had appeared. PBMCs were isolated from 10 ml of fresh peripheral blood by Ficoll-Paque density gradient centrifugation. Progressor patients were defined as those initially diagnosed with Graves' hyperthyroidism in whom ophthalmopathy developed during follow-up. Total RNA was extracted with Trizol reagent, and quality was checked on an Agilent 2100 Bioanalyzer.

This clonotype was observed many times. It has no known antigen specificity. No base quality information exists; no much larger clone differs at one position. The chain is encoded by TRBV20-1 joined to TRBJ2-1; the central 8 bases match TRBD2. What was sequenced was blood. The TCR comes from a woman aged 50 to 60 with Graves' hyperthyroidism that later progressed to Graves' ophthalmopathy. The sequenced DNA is TGCAGTGCTGTCCCGCCGTCTAGCGGGTCCTACAATGAGCAGTTCTTC. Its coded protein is CSAVPPSSGSYNEQFF.